The following is a T cell receptor beta chain sequence with its context. Trimming took 4 bases from V and 4 from J, leaving 8 bases between them. This CDR3 is built from 12 residues. Original handling: The authors estimated nucleated cell counts from reference gene primer amplification. The repertoire was sequenced with immunoSEQ multiplex PCR; TCRdb's copy has only in-frame clones and lacks some. V, J and clone size are taken as reported in that table, and D and trimming were inferred from the DNA itself. The sample shows around 140,000 clones, about 86% of them seen only once. The sample is drawn from a study of blood T cell repertoires in COVID-19. Study details: Whether acute or convalescent, the COVID-19 samples came from the United States, Italy and Spain. T cells, B-cell-depleted T cells, or PBMCs provided the cDNA or gDNA that served as material.

This TCR was sampled from a woman in her sixties with acute or convalescent COVID-19. This rearrangement joins TRBV12-3 or TRBV12-4 to TRBJ2-7, with D possibly matching TRBD1 (5 bases). The sequenced sample was peripheral blood. The CDR3 sequence is CASSYQGYEQYF. In DNA form, the CDR3 reads TGTGCCAGCAGTTACCAGGGTTACGAGCAGTACTTC.